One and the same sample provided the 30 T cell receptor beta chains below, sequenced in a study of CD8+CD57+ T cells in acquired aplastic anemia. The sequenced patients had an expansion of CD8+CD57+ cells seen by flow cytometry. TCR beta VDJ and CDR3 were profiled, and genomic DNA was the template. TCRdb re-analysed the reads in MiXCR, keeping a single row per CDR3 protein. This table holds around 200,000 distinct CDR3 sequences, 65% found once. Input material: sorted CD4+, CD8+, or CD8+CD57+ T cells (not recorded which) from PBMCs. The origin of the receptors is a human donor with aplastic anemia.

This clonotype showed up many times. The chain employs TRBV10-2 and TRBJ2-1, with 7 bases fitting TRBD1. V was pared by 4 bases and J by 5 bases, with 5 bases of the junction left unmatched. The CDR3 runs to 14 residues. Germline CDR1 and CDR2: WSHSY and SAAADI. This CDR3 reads CASSGTGAHNEQFF. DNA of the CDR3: TGCGCCAGCAGTGGTACAGGGGCCCACAATGAGCAGTTCTTC.

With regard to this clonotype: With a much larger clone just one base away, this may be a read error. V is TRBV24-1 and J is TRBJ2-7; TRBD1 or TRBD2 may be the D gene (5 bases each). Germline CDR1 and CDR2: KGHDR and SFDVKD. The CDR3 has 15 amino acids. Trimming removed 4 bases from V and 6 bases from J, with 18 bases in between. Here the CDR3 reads CATSDNSVGGCEQYF. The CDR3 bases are TGTGCCACCAGTGACAACAGCGTTGGGGGATGCGAGCAGTACTTC.

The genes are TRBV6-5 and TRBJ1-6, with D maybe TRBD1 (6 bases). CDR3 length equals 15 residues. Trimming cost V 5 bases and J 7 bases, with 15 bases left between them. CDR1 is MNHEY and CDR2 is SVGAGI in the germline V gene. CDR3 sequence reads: CASSERGASNSPLHF. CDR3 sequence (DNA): TGTGCCAGCAGTGAGAGGGGGGCCAGCAATTCACCCCTCCACTTT.

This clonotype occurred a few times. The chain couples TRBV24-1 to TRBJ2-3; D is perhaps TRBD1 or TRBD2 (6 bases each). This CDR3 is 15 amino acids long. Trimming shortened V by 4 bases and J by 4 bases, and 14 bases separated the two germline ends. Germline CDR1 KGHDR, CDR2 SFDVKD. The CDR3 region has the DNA TGTGCCACCAGTGACAGTAGGGGGGCATCAGATACGCAGTATTTT. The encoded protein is CATSDSRGASDTQYF.

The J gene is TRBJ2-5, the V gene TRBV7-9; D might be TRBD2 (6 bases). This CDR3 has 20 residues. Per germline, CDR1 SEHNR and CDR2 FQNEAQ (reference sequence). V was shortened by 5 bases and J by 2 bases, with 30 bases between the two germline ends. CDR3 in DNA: TGTGCCAGCAGCCCTGACCAAGGTGGAGGGGCCGCTGTGGGGCAAGAGACCCAGTACTTC. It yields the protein CASSPDQGGGAAVGQETQYF.

The CDR3 DNA follows: TGTGCCAGCAGCTCACAAGTAGCCCAGTACTTC. Protein: CASSSQVAQYF. This sequence joins TRBV7-2 and TRBJ2-5, with D hard to call. The CDR3 covers 11 residues. Germline V gives CDR1 SGHTA, CDR2 FQGNSA. V was cut by 4 bases and J by 9 bases, with 9 bases left in between.

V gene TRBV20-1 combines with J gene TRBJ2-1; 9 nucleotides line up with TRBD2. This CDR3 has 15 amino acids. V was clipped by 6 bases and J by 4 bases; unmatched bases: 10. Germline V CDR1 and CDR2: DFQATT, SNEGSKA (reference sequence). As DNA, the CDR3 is TGCAGTGCGCCCCGGGGGACTAGCAGGTACAATGAGCAGTTCTTC. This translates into CSAPRGTSRYNEQFF.

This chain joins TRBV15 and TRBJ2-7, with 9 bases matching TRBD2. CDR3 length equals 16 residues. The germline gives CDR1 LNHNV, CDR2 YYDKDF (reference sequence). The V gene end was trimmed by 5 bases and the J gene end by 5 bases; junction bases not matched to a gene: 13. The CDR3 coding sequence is TGTGCCACCAGCGGGCCGGGACTAGCTGCGGCGGACGAGCAGTACTTC. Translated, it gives CATSGPGLAAADEQYF.

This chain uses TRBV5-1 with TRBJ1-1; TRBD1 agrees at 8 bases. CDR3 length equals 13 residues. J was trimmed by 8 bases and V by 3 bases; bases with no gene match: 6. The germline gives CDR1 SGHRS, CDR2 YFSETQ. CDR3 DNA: TGCGCCAGCAGCTGGGGGACAGGAGCCGAAGCTTTCTTT. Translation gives CASSWGTGAEAFF. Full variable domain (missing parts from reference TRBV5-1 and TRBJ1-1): KAGVTQTPRYLIKTRGQQVTLSCSPISGHRSVSWYQQTPGQGLQFLFEYFSETQRNKGNFPGRFSGRQFSNSRSEMNVSTLELGDSALYLCASSWGTGAEAFFGQGTRLTVV.

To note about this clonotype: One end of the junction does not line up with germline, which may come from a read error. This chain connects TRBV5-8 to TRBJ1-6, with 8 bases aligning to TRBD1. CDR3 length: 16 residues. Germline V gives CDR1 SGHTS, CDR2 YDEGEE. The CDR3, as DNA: TGCGCCAGCAGCCACCGGACAGGGTCCTATAATTCACCCCTCCACTTT. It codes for CASSHRTGSYNSPLHF.

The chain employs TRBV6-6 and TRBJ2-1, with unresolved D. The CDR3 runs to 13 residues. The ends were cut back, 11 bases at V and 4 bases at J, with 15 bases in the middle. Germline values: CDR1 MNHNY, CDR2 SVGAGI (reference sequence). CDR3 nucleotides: TGTGCCCACGGTCTTGCGTTATACAATGAGCAGTTCTTC. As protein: CAHGLALYNEQFF.

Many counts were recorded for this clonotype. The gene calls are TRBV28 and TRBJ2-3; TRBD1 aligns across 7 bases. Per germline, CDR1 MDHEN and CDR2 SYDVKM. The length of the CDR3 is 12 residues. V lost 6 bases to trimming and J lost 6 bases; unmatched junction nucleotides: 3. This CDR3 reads CASRQTGDTQYF. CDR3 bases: TGTGCCAGCAGACAGACAGGGGATACGCAGTATTTT.

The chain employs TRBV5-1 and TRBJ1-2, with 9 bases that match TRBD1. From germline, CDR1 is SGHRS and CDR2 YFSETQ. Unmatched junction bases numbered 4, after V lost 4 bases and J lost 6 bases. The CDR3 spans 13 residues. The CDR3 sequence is CASSGQGIHGYTF. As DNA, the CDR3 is TGCGCCAGCAGCGGACAGGGGATCCATGGCTACACCTTC.

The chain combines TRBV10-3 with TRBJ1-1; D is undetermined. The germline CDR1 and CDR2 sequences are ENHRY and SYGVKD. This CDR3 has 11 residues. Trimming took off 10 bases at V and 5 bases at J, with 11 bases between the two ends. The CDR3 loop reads CASFLGTEAFF. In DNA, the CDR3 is TGTGCCAGCTTCTTAGGGACTGAAGCTTTCTTT.

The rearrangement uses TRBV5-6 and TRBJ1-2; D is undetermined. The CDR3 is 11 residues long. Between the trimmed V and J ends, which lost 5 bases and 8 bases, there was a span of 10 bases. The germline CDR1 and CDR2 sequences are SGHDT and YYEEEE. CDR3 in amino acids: CASREGRGYTF. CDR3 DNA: TGTGCCAGCAGGGAGGGAAGGGGCTACACCTTC.

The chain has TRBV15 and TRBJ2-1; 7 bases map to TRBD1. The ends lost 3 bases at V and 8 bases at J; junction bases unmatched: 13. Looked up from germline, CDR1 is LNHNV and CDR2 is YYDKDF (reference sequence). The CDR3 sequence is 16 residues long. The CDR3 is CATSSLASTGDDEQFF. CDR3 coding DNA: TGTGCCACCAGCAGCTTAGCGTCTACAGGGGACGATGAGCAGTTCTTC.

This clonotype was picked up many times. In DNA, the CDR3 is TGTGCCAGCAGCGTACTAACGACCGGGGAGCTGTTTTTT. Translated: CASSVLTTGELFF. The chain has TRBV9 and TRBJ2-2; D not resolved. Germline CDR1 is SGDLS and CDR2 is YYNGEE. There are 13 residues in the CDR3. The V end was cut by 1 base, the J end by 5 bases, with 6 bases between.

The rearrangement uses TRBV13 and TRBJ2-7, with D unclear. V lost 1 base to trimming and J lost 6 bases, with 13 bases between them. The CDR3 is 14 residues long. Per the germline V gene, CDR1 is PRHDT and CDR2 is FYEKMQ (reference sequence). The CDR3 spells CASSLAAGLAEQYF. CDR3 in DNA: TGTGCCAGCAGCTTAGCGGCAGGTCTGGCCGAGCAGTACTTC.

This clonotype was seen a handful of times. The DNA for the CDR3 is TGTGCCAGCAGTGAAGTCAGAGGGAGGGGGAACACTGAAGCTTTCTTT. This translates into CASSEVRGRGNTEAFF. The rearrangement uses TRBV6-1 and TRBJ1-1; a possible D gene is TRBD1 (5 bases). This CDR3 region has 16 residues. The V end was cut by 1 base, the J end by 1 base, with 13 bases between. CDR1 and CDR2 from the germline V gene are MNHNS and SASEGT.

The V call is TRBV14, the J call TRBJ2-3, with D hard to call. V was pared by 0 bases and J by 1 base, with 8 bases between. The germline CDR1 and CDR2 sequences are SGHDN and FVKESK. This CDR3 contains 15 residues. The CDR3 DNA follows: TGTGCCAGCAGCCAAGATCCCCTTCGCACAGATACGCAGTATTTT. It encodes CASSQDPLRTDTQYF. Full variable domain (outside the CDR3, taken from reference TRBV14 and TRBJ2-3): EAGVTQFPSHSVIEKGQTVTLRCDPISGHDNLYWYRRVMGKEIKFLLHFVKESKQDESGMPNNRFLAERTGGTYSTLKVQPAELEDSGVYFCASSQDPLRTDTQYFGPGTRLTVL.

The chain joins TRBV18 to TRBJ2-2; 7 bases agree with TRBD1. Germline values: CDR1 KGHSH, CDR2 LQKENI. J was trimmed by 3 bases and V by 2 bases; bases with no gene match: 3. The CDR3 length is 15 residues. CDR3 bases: TGTGCCAGCTCACCATGGCAGGGGGACACCGGGGAGCTGTTTTTT. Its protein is CASSPWQGDTGELFF.

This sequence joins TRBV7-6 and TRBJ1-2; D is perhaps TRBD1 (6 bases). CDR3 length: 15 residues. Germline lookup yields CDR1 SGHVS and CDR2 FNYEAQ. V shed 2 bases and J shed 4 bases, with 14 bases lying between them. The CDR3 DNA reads TGTGCCAGCAGCTTAAAAGGGGGAGCTTCCTATGGCTACACCTTC. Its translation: CASSLKGGASYGYTF.

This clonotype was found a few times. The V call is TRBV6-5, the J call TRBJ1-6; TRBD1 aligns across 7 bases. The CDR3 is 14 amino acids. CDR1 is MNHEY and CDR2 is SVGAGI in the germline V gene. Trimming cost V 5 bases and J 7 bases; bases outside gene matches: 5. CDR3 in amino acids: CASSQQGNNSPLHF. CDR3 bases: TGTGCCAGCAGTCAACAGGGGAACAATTCACCCCTCCACTTT.

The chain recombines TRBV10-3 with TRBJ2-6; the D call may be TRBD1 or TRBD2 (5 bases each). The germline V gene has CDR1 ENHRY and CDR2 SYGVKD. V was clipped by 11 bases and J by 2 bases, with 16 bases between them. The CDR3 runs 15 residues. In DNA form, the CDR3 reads TGTGCCCACACGGGTGGGGGTACTGGGGCCAACGTCCTGACTTTC. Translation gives CAHTGGGTGANVLTF.

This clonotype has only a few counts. The CDR3 region has the DNA TGTGCCAGCAGCTTAGGACAGGGATCCAACAATGAGCAGTTCTTC. Its protein product is CASSLGQGSNNEQFF. The chain has TRBV7-8 and TRBJ2-1; TRBD1 aligns across 7 bases. The CDR3 is made up of 15 amino acids. Germline CDR1 SGHVS, CDR2 FQNEAQ. Unmatched junction bases numbered 5, after V lost 1 base and J lost 5 bases.

DNA for the CDR3: TGTGCCAGCAGGGGGTTGGTGACAGAAGCTAACTATGGCTACACCTTC. Translation gives CASRGLVTEANYGYTF. The V gene is TRBV5-5, the J gene TRBJ1-2; tentative D call: TRBD1 (5 bases). The CDR3 runs to 16 residues. V was clipped by 5 bases and J by 0 bases, with 17 bases between them. CDR1 SGHKS and CDR2 YYEKEE come from the germline V gene (reference sequence).

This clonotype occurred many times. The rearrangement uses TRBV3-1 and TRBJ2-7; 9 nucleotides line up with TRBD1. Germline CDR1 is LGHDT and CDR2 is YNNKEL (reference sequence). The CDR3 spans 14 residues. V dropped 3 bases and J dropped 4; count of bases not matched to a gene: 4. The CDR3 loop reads CASSQDRGGYEQYF. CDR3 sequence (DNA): TGTGCCAGCAGCCAGGACAGGGGTGGGTACGAGCAGTACTTC.

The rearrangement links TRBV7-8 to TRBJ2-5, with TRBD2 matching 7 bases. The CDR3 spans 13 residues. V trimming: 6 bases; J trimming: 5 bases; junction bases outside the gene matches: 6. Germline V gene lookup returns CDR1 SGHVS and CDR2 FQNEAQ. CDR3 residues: CASSSGREETQYF. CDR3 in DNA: TGTGCCAGCAGTTCAGGGCGGGAGGAGACCCAGTACTTC.

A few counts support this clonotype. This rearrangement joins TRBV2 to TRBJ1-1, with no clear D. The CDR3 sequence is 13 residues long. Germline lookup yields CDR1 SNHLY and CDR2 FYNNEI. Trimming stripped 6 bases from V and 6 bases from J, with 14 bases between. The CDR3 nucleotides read TGTGCCAGCAGCCCGGCGGAGGGAGCTGAAGCTTTCTTT. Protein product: CASSPAEGAEAFF. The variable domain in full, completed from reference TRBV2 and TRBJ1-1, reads EPEVTQTPSHQVTQMGQEVILRCVPISNHLYFYWYRQILGQKVEFLVSFYNNEISEKSEIFDDQFSVERPDGSNFTLKIRSTKLEDSAMYFCASSPAEGAEAFFGQGTRLTVV.

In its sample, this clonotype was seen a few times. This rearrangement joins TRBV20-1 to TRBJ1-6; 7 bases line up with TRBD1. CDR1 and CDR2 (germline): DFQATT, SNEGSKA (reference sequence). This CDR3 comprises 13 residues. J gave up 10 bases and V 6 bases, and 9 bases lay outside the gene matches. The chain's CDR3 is CSAKDRAGSPLHF. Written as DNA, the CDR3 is TGCAGTGCCAAAGACAGGGCCGGATCACCCCTCCACTTT.